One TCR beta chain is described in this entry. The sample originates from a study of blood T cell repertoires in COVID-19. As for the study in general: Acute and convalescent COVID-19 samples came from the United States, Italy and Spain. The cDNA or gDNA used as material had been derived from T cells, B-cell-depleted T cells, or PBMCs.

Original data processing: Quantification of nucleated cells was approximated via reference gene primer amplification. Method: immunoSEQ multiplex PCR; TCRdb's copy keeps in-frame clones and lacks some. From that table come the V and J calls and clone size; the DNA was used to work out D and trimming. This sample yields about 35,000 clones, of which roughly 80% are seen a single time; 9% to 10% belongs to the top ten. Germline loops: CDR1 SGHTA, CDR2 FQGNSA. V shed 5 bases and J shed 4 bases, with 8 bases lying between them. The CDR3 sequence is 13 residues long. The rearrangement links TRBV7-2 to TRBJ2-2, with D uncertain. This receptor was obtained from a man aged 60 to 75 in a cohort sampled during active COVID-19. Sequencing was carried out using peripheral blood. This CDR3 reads CASSRGVTGELFF. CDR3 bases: TGTGCCAGCAGCCGAGGCGTCACCGGGGAGCTGTTTTTT.